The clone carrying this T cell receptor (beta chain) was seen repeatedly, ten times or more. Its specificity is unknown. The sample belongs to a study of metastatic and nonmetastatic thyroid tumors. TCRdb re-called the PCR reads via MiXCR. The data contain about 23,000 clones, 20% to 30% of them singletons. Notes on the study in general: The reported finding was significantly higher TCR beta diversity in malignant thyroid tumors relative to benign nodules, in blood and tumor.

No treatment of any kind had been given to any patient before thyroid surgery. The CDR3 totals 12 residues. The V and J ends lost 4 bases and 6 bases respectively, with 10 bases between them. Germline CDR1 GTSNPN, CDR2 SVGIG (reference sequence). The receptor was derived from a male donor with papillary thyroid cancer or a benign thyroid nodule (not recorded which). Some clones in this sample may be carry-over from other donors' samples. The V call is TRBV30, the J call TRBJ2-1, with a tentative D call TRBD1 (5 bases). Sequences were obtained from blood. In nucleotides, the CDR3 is TGTGCCTGGACGACAGCCGCCAATGAGCAGTTCTTC. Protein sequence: CAWTTAANEQFF.